Sequencing of this T cell receptor (beta chain) was carried out in a study of early T cells in non-severe SARS-CoV-2 infection. The CDR3 is made up of 11 amino acids. V gave up 5 bases and J gave up 6 bases, with 10 bases separating them. CDR1 is DFQATT and CDR2 is SNEGSKA in the germline V gene (reference sequence). Unique molecular identifiers tagged individual cDNA molecules. One entry per CDR3 protein results from TCRdb running MiXCR on the 5' RACE reads. The sample lists approximately 70,000 distinct CDR3 sequences; approximately 4.6% were seen once. V usage is TRBV20-1 and J usage is TRBJ1-2; TRBD1 might be the D (5 bases). The sequenced sample was whole blood, obtained at baseline. The clonotype originates from an adult who was a healthcare worker with PCR-confirmed SARS-CoV-2 infection or an uninfected control (not recorded which). The donor label of this sample is uncertain. CDR3 region: CSADQGDGYTF. For the CDR3, the DNA is TGCAGTGCTGACCAGGGAGATGGCTACACCTTC.